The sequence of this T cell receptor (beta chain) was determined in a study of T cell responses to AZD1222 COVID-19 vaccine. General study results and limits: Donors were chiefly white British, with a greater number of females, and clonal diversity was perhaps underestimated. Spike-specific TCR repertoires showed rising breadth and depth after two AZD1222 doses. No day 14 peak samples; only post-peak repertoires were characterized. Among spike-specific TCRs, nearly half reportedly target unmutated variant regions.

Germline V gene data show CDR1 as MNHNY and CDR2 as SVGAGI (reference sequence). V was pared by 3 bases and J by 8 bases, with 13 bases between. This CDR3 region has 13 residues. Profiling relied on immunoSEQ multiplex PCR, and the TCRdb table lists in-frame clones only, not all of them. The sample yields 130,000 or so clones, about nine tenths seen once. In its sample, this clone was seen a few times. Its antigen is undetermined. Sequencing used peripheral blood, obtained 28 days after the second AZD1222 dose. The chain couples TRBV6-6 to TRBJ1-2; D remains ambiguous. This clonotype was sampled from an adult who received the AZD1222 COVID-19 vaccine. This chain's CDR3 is CASSYGEENGYTF. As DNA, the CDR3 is TGTGCCAGCAGTTATGGGGAGGAGAACGGCTACACCTTC.